This T cell receptor beta chain was found in a study of tumor-infiltrating lymphocytes in localized non-small cell lung cancer. In this sample, this clone turned up a few times. Germline CDR1 reads GTSNPN; CDR2 reads SVGIG (reference sequence). V was cut by 7 bases and J by 4 bases, with 16 bases left in between. The CDR3 sequence is 13 residues long. Data came from immunoSEQ multiplex PCR; TCRdb stores just in-frame clones and leaves some out. The data show 5,200 or so clones, with around 66% seen just once and around 58% held by the top ten. The sequence came from a human donor with non-small cell lung cancer. V gene TRBV30 combines with J gene TRBJ1-2; D remains unclear. The sequencing sample was made of lung tumor tissue. The CDR3, as DNA: TGTGCCTCCTCCATGGGATTGGGCTATGGCTACACCTTC. Its protein is CASSMGLGYGYTF.